Given below is one T cell receptor beta chain in context. The antigen is undetermined. This specimen comes from a study of T cell responses to AZD1222 COVID-19 vaccine. Findings and limits, study-wide: The repertoires were collected only after the peak T cell response.

Libraries were prepared by immunoSEQ multiplex PCR; TCRdb keeps only in-frame clonotypes and omits some of them. The table has approximately 270,000 clones, almost 95% seen once. The source is an adult who received the AZD1222 COVID-19 vaccine. The source was peripheral blood, collected 28 days after the second AZD1222 dose.

The DNA for the CDR3 is TGTGCCAGCCCCGGCGGAGCCTCTGGAAACACCATATATTTT. This gives the protein CASPGGASGNTIYF. The genes are TRBV19 and TRBJ1-3; D remains unclear. Germline V gives CDR1 LNHDA, CDR2 SQIVND (reference sequence). V shed 9 bases and J shed 0 bases, with 12 bases lying between them. The CDR3 consists of 14 residues.